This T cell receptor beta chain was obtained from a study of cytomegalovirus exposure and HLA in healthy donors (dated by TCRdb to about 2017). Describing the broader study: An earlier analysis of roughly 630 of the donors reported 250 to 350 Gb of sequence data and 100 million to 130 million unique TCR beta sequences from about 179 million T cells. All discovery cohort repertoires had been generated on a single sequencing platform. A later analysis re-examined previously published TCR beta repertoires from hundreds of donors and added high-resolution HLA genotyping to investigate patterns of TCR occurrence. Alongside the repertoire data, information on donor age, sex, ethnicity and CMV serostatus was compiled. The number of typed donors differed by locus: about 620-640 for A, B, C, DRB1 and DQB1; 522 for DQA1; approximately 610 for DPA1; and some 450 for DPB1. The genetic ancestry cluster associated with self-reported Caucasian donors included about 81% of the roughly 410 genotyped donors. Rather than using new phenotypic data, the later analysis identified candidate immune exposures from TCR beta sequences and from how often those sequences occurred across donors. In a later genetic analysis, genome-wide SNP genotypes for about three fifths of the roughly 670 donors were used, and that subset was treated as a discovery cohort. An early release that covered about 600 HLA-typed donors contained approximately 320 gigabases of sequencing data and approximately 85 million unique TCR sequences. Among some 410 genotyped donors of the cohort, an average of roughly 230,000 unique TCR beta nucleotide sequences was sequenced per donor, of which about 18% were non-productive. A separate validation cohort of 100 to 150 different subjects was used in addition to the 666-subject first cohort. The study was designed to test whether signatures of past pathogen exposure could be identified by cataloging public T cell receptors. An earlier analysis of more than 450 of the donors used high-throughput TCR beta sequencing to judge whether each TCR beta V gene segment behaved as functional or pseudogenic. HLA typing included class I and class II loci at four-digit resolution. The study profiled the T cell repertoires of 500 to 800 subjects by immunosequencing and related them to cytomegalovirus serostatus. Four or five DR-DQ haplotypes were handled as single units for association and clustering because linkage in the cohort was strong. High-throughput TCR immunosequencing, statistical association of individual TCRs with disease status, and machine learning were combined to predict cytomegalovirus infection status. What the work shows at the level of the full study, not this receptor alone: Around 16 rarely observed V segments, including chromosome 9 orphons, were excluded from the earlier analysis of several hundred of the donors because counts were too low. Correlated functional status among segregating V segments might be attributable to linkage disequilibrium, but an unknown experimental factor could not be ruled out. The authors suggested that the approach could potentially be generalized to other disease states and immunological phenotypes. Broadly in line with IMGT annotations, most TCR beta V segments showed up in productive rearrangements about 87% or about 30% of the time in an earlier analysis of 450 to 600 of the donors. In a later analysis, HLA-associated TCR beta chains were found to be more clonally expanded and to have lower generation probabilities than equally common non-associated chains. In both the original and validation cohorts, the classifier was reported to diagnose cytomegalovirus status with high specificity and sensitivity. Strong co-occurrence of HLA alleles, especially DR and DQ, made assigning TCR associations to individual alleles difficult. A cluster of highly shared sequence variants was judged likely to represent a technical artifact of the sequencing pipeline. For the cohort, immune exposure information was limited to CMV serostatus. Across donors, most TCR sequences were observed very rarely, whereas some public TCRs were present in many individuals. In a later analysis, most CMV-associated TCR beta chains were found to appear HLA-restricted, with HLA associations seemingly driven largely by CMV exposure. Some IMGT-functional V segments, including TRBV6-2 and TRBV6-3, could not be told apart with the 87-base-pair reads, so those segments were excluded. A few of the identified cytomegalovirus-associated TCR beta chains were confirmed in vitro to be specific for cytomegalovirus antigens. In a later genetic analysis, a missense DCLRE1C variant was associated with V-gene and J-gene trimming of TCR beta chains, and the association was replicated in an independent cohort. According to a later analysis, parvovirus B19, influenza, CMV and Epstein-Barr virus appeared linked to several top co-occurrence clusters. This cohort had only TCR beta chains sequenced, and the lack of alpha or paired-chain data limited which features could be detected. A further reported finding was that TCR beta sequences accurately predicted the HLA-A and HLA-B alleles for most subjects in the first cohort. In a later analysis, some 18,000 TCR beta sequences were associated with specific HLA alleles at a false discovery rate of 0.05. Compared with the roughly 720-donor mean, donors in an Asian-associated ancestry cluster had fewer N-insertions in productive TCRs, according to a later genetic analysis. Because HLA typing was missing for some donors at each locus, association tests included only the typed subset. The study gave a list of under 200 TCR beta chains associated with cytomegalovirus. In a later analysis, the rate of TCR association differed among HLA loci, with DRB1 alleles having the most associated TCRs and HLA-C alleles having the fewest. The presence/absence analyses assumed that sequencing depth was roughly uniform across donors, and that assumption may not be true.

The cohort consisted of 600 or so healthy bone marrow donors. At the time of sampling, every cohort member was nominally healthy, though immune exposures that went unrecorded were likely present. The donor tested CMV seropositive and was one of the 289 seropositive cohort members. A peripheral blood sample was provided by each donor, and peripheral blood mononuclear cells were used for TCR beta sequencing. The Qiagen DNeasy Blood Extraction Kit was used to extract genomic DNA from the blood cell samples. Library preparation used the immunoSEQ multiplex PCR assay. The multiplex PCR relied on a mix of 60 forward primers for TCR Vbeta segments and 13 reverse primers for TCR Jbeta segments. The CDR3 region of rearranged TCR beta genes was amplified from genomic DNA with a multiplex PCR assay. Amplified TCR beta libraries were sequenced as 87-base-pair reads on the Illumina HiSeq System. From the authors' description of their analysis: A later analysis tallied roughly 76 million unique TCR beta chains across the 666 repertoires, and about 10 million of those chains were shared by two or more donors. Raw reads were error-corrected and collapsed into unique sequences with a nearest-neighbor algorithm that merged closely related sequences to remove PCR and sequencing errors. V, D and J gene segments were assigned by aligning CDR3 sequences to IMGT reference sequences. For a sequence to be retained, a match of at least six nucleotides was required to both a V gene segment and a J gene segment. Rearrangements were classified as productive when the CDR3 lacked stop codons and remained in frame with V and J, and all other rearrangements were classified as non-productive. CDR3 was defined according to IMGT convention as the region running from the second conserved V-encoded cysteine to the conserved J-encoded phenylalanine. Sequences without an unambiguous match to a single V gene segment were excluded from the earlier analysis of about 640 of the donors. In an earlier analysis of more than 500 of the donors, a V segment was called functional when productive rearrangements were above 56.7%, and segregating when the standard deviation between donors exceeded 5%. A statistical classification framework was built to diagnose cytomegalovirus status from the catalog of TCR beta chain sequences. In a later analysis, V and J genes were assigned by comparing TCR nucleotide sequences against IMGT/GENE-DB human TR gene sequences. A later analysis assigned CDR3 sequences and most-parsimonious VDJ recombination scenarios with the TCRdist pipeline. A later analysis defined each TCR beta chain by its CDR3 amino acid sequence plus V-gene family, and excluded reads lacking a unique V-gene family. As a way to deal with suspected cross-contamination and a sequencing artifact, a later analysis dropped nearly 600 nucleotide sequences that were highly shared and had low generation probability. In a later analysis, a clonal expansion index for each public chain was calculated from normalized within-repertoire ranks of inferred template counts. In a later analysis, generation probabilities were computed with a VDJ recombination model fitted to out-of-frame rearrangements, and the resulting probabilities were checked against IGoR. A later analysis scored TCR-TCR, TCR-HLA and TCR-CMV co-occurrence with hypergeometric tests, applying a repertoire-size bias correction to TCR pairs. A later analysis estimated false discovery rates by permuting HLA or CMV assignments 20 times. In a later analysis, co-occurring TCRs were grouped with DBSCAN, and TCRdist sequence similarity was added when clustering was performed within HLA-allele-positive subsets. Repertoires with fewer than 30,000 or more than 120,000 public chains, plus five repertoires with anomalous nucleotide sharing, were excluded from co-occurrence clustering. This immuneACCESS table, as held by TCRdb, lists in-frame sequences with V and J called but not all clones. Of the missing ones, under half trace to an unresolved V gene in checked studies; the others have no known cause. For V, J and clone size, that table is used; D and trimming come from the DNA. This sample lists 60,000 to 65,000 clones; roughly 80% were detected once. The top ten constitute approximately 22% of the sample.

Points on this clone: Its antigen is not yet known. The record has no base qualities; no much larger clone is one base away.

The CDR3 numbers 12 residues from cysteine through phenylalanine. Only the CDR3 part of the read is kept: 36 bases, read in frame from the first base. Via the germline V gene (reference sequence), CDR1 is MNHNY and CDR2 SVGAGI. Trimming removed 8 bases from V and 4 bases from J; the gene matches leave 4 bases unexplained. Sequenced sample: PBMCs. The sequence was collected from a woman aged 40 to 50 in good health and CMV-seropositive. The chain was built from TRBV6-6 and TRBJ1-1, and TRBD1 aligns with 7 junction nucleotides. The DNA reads TGTGCCAGCCGGTCAGGGGGCACTGAAGCTTTCTTT. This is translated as CASRSGGTEAFF.